This entry lists 29 T cell receptor beta chains sequenced from one sample in a study of blood T cell repertoires in COVID-19. TCRdb keeps only in-frame clones here, not all; method: immunoSEQ multiplex PCR. The sample records about 220,000 clones, about 88% being singletons. The sequenced sample was peripheral blood. These receptors all come from a man in his fifties who had recovered from COVID-19.

This chain joins TRBV6-5 and TRBJ2-1; TRBD2 matches at 7 bases. V lost 10 bases and J lost 1; bases outside the gene matches: 10. The CDR3 contains 15 residues. The germline gives CDR1 MNHEY, CDR2 SVGAGI. CDR3 loop: CAIRRSSGSYNEQFF. CDR3 in DNA: TGTGCCATACGGCGCAGTAGCGGGTCCTACAATGAGCAGTTCTTC.

The J gene is TRBJ2-7, the V gene TRBV27, with D possibly matching TRBD2 (6 bases). Germline V gene sequence: CDR1 MNHEY, CDR2 SMNVEV (reference sequence). Deletions cut 7 bases from V and 5 bases from J, with 15 bases between. The CDR3 is 13 residues long. CDR3 sequence reads: CASNPIGGHEQYF. CDR3 DNA: TGTGCCAGCAACCCCATCGGGGGACACGAGCAGTACTTC.

CDR3 amino acids: CAWSSGVSSYNEQFF. The CDR3 DNA reads TGTGCCTGGAGTAGCGGGGTGAGCTCCTACAATGAGCAGTTCTTC. V usage is TRBV30 and J usage is TRBJ2-1; 7 nucleotides agree with TRBD2. After removal of 2 bases from V and 0 bases from J, the junction contained 4 bases not matched to a gene. Per the germline V gene, CDR1 is GTSNPN and CDR2 is SVGIG (reference sequence). This CDR3 is 15 amino acids long.

The chain recombines TRBV4-2 with TRBJ2-7, with 13 bases that match TRBD2. The CDR3 is made up of 18 amino acids. With V trimmed by 4 bases and J by 4 bases, 13 bases remained unmatched. In germline, CDR1 is LGHNA, CDR2 YNFKEQ. The CDR3 loop reads CASSRKTGLAGAWYEQYF. The CDR3 nucleotides read TGTGCCAGCAGCCGGAAGACCGGACTAGCGGGAGCTTGGTACGAGCAGTACTTC.

This clone has a count of ten or more. This rearrangement joins TRBV5-6 to TRBJ2-1, with TRBD1 matching 8 bases. In germline, CDR1 is SGHDT, CDR2 YYEEEE. Trimming at V came to 4 bases and at J to 12 bases, leaving 18 bases not matched to a gene. The CDR3 is made up of 16 amino acids. CDR3: CASSRSLDRGLDGQFF. DNA for the CDR3: TGTGCCAGCAGCCGTTCTTTAGACAGGGGTTTAGATGGGCAGTTCTTC. Looking up the rest from reference TRBV5-6 and TRBJ2-1 gives the full variable domain: DAGVTQSPTHLIKTRGQQVTLRCSPKSGHDTVSWYQQALGQGPQFIFQYYEEEERQRGNFPDRFSGHQFPNYSSELNVNALLLGDSALYLCASSRSLDRGLDGQFFGPGTRLTVL.

This chain connects TRBV2 to TRBJ2-1, with 7 bases matching TRBD2. CDR1 SNHLY and CDR2 FYNNEI come from the germline V gene. V trimming: 4 bases; J trimming: 4 bases; junction bases outside the gene matches: 7. The CDR3 covers 15 residues. The CDR3 reads CASSVGLAAYNEQFF. DNA of the CDR3: TGTGCCAGCAGTGTAGGGCTAGCGGCATACAATGAGCAGTTCTTC.

The chain carries TRBV28 and TRBJ2-1, with D possibly being TRBD1 (5 bases). Germline-derived CDR1 and CDR2 are MDHEN and SYDVKM. V was pared by 2 bases and J by 7 bases, with 18 bases between. The CDR3 covers 16 residues. The CDR3 DNA sequence: TGTGCCAGCAGTTTAGTGGCCTTTAGGGGAAGGAATGAGCAGTTCTTC. Translating it yields CASSLVAFRGRNEQFF.

J is TRBJ2-7 and V is TRBV19, with D possibly being TRBD1 (5 bases). The CDR3 covers 15 residues. Trimming removed 0 bases from V and 3 bases from J, with 12 bases in between. Germline CDR1 LNHDA, CDR2 SQIVND (reference sequence). In nucleotides, the CDR3 is TGTGCCAGTAGTATAGATCAACCAGGGCGCTACGAGCAGTACTTC. As protein: CASSIDQPGRYEQYF.

V is TRBV30 and J is TRBJ2-7, with D possibly matching TRBD1 (5 bases). This CDR3 spans 14 amino acids. Trimming left V 4 bases short and J 1 base short, with 14 bases between. Germline V gives CDR1 GTSNPN, CDR2 SVGIG (reference sequence). In DNA form, the CDR3 reads TGTGCCTGGACCAAGGGGCTTGGGTCCTACGAGCAGTACTTC. It encodes CAWTKGLGSYEQYF.

V gene TRBV3-1 (or the pseudogene TRBV3-2) combines with J gene TRBJ2-1; 10 nucleotides align to TRBD2. CDR1 and CDR2 (germline): LGHDT, YNNKEL (reference sequence). After removal of 0 bases from V and 0 bases from J, the junction contained 11 bases not matched to a gene. This CDR3 has 20 amino acids. The chain's CDR3 is CASSQDVSSGSRGSYNEQFF. DNA of the CDR3: TGTGCCAGCAGCCAAGATGTATCTAGCGGGAGTCGGGGCTCCTACAATGAGCAGTTCTTC.

The rearrangement links TRBV6-2 or TRBV6-3 to TRBJ2-3; 8 bases are shared with TRBD1. Losses at the gene ends were 6 bases for V and 5 bases for J; bases not matched to a gene: 7. The germline V gene has CDR1 MNHEY and CDR2 SVGEGT. This CDR3 region has 14 residues. CDR3 region: CASSATGVVDTQYF. CDR3 coding DNA: TGTGCCAGCAGCGCGACAGGGGTAGTAGATACGCAGTATTTT.

This clone was counted a single time. The chain employs TRBV11-2 and TRBJ1-1; D perhaps matches TRBD1 (5 bases). Looked up from germline, CDR1 is SGHAT and CDR2 is FQNNGV. V lost 5 bases to trimming and J lost 1 base, with 17 bases between them. The CDR3 extends over 16 amino acids. This CDR3 is CASSRNPREANTEAFF. CDR3 nucleotides: TGTGCCAGCAGCCGGAATCCCAGGGAGGCGAACACTGAAGCTTTCTTT. The whole variable domain, remainder taken from reference TRBV11-2 and TRBJ1-1, is EAGVAQSPRYKIIEKRQSVAFWCNPISGHATLYWYQQILGQGPKLLIQFQNNGVVDDSQLPKDRFSAERLKGVDSTLKIQPAKLEDSAVYLCASSRNPREANTEAFFGQGTRLTVV.

This clone was detected once. This chain connects TRBV9 to TRBJ2-5, with no clear D. Germline V lookup: CDR1 SGDLS, CDR2 YYNGEE. CDR3 length: 16 residues. Trimming left V 0 bases short and J 2 bases short, with 14 bases between. The CDR3 sequence is CASSVVDSSPQETQYF. Written as DNA, the CDR3 is TGTGCCAGCAGCGTAGTTGACTCCAGCCCACAAGAGACCCAGTACTTC.

The V and J genes are TRBV28 and TRBJ2-7; 9 bases map to TRBD1. V trimming: 6 bases; J trimming: 3 bases; junction bases outside the gene matches: 9. This CDR3 region has 15 residues. Germline V gene sequence: CDR1 MDHEN, CDR2 SYDVKM. The CDR3 sequence is CASRSQGATYYEQYF. Here the CDR3 DNA reads TGTGCCAGCAGATCACAGGGGGCGACCTACTACGAGCAGTACTTC.

CDR3 nucleotides: TGTGCCAGCAGCCAAGAACTAGCGGTTAGAGATACGCAGTATTTT. Translating gives CASSQELAVRDTQYF. J is TRBJ2-3 and V is TRBV3-1 (or the pseudogene TRBV3-2); 8 bases line up with TRBD2. The CDR3 loop spans 15 amino acids. The junction had 4 bases not matched to a gene; V was cut back by 0 bases and J by 5 bases. In germline, CDR1 is LGHDT, CDR2 YNNKEL (reference sequence).

This chain joins TRBV9 and TRBJ2-3, with 11 positions matching TRBD2. With 2 bases clipped from V and 2 bases from J, the junction kept 19 bases outside the gene matches. The germline V gene has CDR1 SGDLS and CDR2 YYNGEE. The CDR3 is 21 residues long. The CDR3 here is CASSVPLLAGEQTDYTDTQYF. The CDR3 bases are TGTGCCAGCAGCGTTCCGTTACTAGCGGGGGAGCAAACCGACTACACAGATACGCAGTATTTT. The full variable domain, with the rest looked up from reference TRBV9 and TRBJ2-3, is DSGVTQTPKHLITATGQRVTLRCSPRSGDLSVYWYQQSLDQGLQFLIQYYNGEERAKGNILERFSAQQFPDLHSELNLSSLELGDSALYFCASSVPLLAGEQTDYTDTQYFGPGTRLTVL.

This sequence joins TRBV3-1 (or the pseudogene TRBV3-2) and TRBJ2-3, with 16 bases matching TRBD2. The CDR3 consists of 20 residues. Germline CDR1 reads LGHDT; CDR2 reads YNNKEL (reference sequence). Trimming took 5 bases from V and 0 from J; bases not matched to a gene: 11. The CDR3 coding sequence is TGTGCCAGCAGCTCTTGGGGGACTAGCGGGAGGGCCGGGAGCACAGATACGCAGTATTTT. It is translated as CASSSWGTSGRAGSTDTQYF.

The genes are TRBV6-5 and TRBJ2-5; D is ambiguous. The CDR3 runs to 13 residues. V lost 5 bases, J lost 2 bases, and 9 bases lay in between. Germline CDR1 is MNHEY and CDR2 is SVGAGI. CDR3 in amino acids: CASSRHKQETQYF. The CDR3 DNA sequence: TGTGCCAGCAGTCGACATAAACAAGAGACCCAGTACTTC.

V gene TRBV27 combines with J gene TRBJ2-7, with D possibly matching TRBD2 (6 bases). Germline CDR1 is MNHEY and CDR2 is SMNVEV (reference sequence). V lost 6 bases and J lost 3, with 12 bases in between. This CDR3 is 13 amino acids long. This chain's CDR3 is CASSKGLLYEQYF. In nucleotides, the CDR3 is TGTGCCAGCAGCAAGGGACTTCTCTACGAGCAGTACTTC.

V usage is TRBV18 and J usage is TRBJ2-6, with TRBD1 identical over 10 bases. V was pared by 1 base and J by 1 base, with 4 bases of the junction left unmatched. The CDR3 contains 18 residues. The germline V gene encodes CDR1 KGHSH and CDR2 LQKENI. CDR3 region: CASSPRDRGSSGANVLTF. CDR3 nucleotides: TGTGCCAGCTCACCACGGGACAGGGGAAGTTCTGGGGCCAACGTCCTGACTTTC.

CDR3 protein: CASSFGDIRNEQYF. The CDR3, as DNA: TGTGCCAGCAGCTTTGGGGACATAAGGAACGAGCAGTACTTC. This chain uses TRBV7-2 with TRBJ2-7, with D possibly being TRBD1 (6 bases). V shed 3 bases and J shed 5 bases, with 14 bases lying between them. Germline V CDR1 and CDR2: SGHTA, FQGNSA. The CDR3 runs to 14 residues. Full variable domain (missing parts from reference TRBV7-2 and TRBJ2-7): GAGVSQSPSNKVTEKGKDVELRCDPISGHTALYWYRQSLGQGLEFLIYFQGNSAPDKSGLPSDRFSAERTGGSVSTLTIQRTQQEDSAVYLCASSFGDIRNEQYFGPGTRLTVT.

DNA for the CDR3: TGCAGTGCCAGTTCAGGGTTACGTGAAGCTTTCTTT. Protein sequence: CSASSGLREAFF. This chain joins TRBV20-1 and TRBJ1-1; a possible D gene is TRBD1 (5 bases). Deletions cut 6 bases from V and 7 bases from J, with 15 bases between. Germline V gene lookup returns CDR1 DFQATT and CDR2 SNEGSKA (reference sequence). This CDR3 is 12 amino acids long.

This chain connects TRBV27 to TRBJ2-1, with a tentative D call TRBD1 (6 bases). Trimming removed 5 bases from V and 5 bases from J, with 19 bases in between. The CDR3 loop spans 16 amino acids. The germline V gene has CDR1 MNHEY and CDR2 SMNVEV (reference sequence). The CDR3 DNA is TGTGCCAGCAGTCGAAACAGGGATTCACGGAACAATGAGCAGTTCTTC. This encodes CASSRNRDSRNNEQFF.

A single count supports this clone. The genes are TRBV6-6 and TRBJ1-1; TRBD1 matches 7 bases. CDR1 is MNHNY, CDR2 SVGAGI, per germline (reference sequence). The J segment lost 7 bases and the V segment lost 8 bases, leaving 7 bases of the junction unmatched. This CDR3 has 12 amino acids. The CDR3 region has the DNA TGTGCCAGCCTCCGGACAGGTAATGAAGCTTTCTTT. Protein sequence: CASLRTGNEAFF.

This sequence joins TRBV19 and TRBJ2-1, with D possibly being TRBD2 (6 bases). V lost 3 bases to trimming and J lost 8 bases, with 20 bases between them. The CDR3 extends over 16 amino acids. Germline V gene lookup returns CDR1 LNHDA and CDR2 SQIVND (reference sequence). CDR3 bases: TGTGCCAGTAGTATCCGTCTAAGCCCTCCTAGCGATGAGCAGTTCTTC. Amino acids: CASSIRLSPPSDEQFF. Combining the CDR3 with reference TRBV19 and TRBJ2-1 gives the whole variable domain DGGITQSPKYLFRKEGQNVTLSCEQNLNHDAMYWYRQDPGQGLRLIYYSQIVNDFQKGDIAEGYSVSREKKESFPLTVTSAQKNPTAFYLCASSIRLSPPSDEQFFGPGTRLTVL.

This CDR3 is CASSPPGQTGYNSPLHF. CDR3 bases: TGTGCCAGCTCACCACCGGGACAGACCGGCTATAATTCACCCCTCCACTTT. This chain links TRBV18 with TRBJ1-6, with 7 bases matching TRBD1. Germline V gives CDR1 KGHSH, CDR2 LQKENI. This CDR3 region has 17 residues. With V trimmed by 0 bases and J by 3 bases, 5 bases remained unmatched.

This sequence joins TRBV28 and TRBJ1-3; D is uncertain. Germline CDR1 is MDHEN and CDR2 is SYDVKM. The CDR3 extends over 16 amino acids. Deletions cut 2 bases from V and 1 base from J, with 12 bases between. Written as DNA, the CDR3 is TGTGCCAGCAGTTTAGAGGCAGCAGTATCTGGAAACACCATATATTTT. Translation: CASSLEAAVSGNTIYF.

The CDR3 DNA sequence: TGTGCCAGCAATGTAGACAGGGACACTGAAGCTTTCTTT. It is translated as CASNVDRDTEAFF. This chain connects TRBV6-5 to TRBJ1-1, with 7 bases fitting TRBD1. V trimming: 7 bases; J trimming: 3 bases; junction bases outside the gene matches: 5. Germline-derived CDR1 and CDR2 are MNHEY and SVGAGI. This CDR3 is 13 amino acids long.

V usage is TRBV19 and J usage is TRBJ1-4; the D gene is possibly TRBD1 (5 bases). The germline gives CDR1 LNHDA, CDR2 SQIVND (reference sequence). With 5 bases removed from V and 7 bases from J, the gap between germline ends came to 17 bases. The CDR3 length is 15 residues. In DNA, the CDR3 is TGTGCCAGTAGTGGATGGGAACAGGAGATTGAAAAACTGTTTTTT. Its translation is CASSGWEQEIEKLFF.